This TCR beta chain was sequenced during a study of T cell clonality in common variable immunodeficiency. Study-level points and caveats: CVID subjects showed higher TCRbeta clonality than healthy controls. Fewer TCRbeta clones were shared among CVID subjects than controls.

The CDR3 is 15 amino acids. The germline V gene has CDR1 SGHNT and CDR2 YENEEA. Between the trimmed V and J ends, which lost 1 base and 0 bases, there was a span of 7 bases. Note on this clone: The antigen is unknown. The read falls 3 residues short of the CDR3 end, and the missing part is taken from the germline J gene.

Assay used: immunoSEQ multiplex PCR; TCRdb lists only in-frame clones, some missing. The repertoire yields tens of thousands of clones, none seen only once; the top ten contain roughly 4.5%. Caucasian heritage predominated among both patients and controls. Blood samples were heparinized, roughly 5 to 8.5 ml per donor. This TCR was recovered from a person between 18 and 75 years old in good health. The sample consisted of peripheral blood mononuclear cells. The chain is built from TRBV11-3 and TRBJ2-1; D possibly corresponds to TRBD2 (5 bases). The CDR3 here is CASSLGAASYNEQFF. Incomplete CDR3 DNA: TGTGCCAGCAGCTTAGGAGCGGCCTCCTACAATGAG.